This TCR beta chain emerged from a study of T cells in localized non-small cell lung cancer. Overall study findings and caveats: Uninvolved adjacent lung had the highest recorded T cell clonality, with tumor below it. There were a median roughly 62 of the top 100 tumor clones appearing in adjacent lung. Heterogeneity is still possible, as just one tumor region was sequenced.

Profiled with immunoSEQ multiplex PCR; TCRdb holds only in-frame clones, not every one. The sample contains 2,700 or so clones, just under 25% of which appear only once. Trimming removed 6 bases at V and 2 bases at J, with 16 bases between. This CDR3 has 15 residues. The germline gives CDR1 KGHSH, CDR2 LQKENI. This clone occurred once. Antigen specificity is unknown. The sample here was lung tumor tissue, taken before any cancer treatment. This rearrangement joins TRBV18 to TRBJ1-2; D is unresolved. The receptor's source is a male donor older than 55 with stage I lung adenocarcinoma. The CDR3 region is CASSPDLNKNYGYTF. The DNA of the CDR3 is TGTGCCAGCTCTCCAGACCTTAATAAAAACTATGGCTACACCTTC.